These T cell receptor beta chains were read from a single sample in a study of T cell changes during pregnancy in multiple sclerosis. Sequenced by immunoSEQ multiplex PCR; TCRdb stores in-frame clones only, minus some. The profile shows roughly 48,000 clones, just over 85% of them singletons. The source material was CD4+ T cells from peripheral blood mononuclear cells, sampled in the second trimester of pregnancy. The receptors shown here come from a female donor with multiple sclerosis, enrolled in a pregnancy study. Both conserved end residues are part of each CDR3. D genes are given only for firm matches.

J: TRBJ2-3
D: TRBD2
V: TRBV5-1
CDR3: CASSFAAGVTDTQYF

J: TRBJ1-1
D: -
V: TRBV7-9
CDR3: CASSRMPGLPEAFF

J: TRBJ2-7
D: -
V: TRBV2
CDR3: CASSEQGYEQYF

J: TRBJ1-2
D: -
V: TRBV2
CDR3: CASSVQETGYTF

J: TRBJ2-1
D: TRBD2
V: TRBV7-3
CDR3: CASSLGLAYNEQFF

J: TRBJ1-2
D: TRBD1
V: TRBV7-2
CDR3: CASSSHGQGNYGYTF

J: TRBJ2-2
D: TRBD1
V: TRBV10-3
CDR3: CATQEEGQGIGELFF

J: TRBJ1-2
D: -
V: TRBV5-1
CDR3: CASRLDSRVGYTF

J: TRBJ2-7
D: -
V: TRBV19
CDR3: CASSRHLNYEQYF

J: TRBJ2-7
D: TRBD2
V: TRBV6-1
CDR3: CASILLAGSSYEQYF

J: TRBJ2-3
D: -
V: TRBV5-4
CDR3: CASSSGGTDSDTQYF

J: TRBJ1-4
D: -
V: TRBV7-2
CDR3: CASSLGGGNEKLFF

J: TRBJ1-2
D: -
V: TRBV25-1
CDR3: CASSEGGSYGYTF

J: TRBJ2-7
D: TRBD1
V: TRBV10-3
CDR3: CAISESGTGVHEQYF

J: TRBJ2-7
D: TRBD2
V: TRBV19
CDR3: CASSSTSGSAYEQYF

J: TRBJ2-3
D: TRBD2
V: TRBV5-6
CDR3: CASSLTSGRRDTQYF

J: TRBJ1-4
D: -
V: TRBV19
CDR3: CASSTGSEKLFF

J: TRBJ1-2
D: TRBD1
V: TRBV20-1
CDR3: CSAIQGADYTF

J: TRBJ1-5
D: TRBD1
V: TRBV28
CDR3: CASSDRQGHQPQHF

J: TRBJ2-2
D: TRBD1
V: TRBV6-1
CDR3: CASSGTGPGELFF

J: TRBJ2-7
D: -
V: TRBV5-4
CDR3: CASSHRLQGSYSYEQYF

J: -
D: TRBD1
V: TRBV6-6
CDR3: CASTDRDRGGHEQYF

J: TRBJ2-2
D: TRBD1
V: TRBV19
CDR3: CASSKGTGGTTGELFF

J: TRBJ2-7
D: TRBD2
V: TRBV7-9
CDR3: CASSLLLLADTYF

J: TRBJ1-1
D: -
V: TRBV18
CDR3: CASSPPTAEAFF

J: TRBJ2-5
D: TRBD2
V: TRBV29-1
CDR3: CSVKGLAGGGVQETQYF

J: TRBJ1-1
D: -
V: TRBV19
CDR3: CASIEWGGKNTEAFF

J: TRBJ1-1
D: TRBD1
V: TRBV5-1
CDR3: CASSHPDREAFF

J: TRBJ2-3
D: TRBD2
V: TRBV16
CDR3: CASSQPTSGSTDTQYF

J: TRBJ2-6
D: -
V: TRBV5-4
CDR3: CASSLVRASGANVLTF

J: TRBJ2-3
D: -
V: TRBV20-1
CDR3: CSAPSTDTQYF

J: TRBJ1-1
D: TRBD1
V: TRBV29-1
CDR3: CSVRQGANTEAFF

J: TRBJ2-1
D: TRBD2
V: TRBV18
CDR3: CASSPSGIIEQFF

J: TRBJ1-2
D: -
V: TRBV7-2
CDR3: CASSLMPGDGYTF

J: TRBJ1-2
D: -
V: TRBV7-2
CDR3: CASSQDTYGYTF

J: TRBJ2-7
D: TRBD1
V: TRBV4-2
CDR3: CASSQDTGQGNYEQYF

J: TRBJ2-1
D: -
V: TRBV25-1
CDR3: CASSEQGYNEQFF

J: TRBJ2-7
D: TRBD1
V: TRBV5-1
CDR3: CASSATGQAFSYEQYF

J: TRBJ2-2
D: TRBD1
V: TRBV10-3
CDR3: CAITGQGVGTGELFF

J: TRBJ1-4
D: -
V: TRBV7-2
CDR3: CASSLLGGGLTNEKLFF

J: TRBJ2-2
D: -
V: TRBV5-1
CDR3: CASSLLGPNTGELFF

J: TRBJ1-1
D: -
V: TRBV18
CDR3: CASSPTQGGLMNTEAFF

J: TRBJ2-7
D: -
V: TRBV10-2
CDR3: CASSAPRSPYEQYF

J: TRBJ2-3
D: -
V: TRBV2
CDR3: CAAEVSVWDYTQYF

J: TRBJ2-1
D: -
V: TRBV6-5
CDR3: CASSREAEQFF

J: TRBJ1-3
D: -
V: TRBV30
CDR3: CAWSRYLSGNTIYF